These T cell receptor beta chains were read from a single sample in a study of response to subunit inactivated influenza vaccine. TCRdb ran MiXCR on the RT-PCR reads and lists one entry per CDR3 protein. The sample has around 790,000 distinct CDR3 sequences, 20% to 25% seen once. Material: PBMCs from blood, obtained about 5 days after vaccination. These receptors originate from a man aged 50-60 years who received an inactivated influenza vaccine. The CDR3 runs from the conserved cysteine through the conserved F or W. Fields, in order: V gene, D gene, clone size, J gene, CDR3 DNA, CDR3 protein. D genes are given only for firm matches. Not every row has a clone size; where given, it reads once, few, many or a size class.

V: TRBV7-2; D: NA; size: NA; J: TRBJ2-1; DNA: TGTGCCAGCAGCTTGCGCGCCTCCAATGAGCAGTTCTTC; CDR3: CASSLRASNEQFF
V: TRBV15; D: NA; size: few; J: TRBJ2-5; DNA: TGTGCCACCAGCAGAGATTTGGGGAAAGGGACGGAGACCCAGTACTTC; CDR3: CATSRDLGKGTETQYF
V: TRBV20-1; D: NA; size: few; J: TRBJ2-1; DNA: TGCAGTGCTAGCCAAACAGCCTACAATGAGCAGTTCTTC; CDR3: CSASQTAYNEQFF
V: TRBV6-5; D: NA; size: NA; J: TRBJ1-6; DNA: TGTGCCAGCAGTTACCCGGAGGGGGGGGCGGGATCACCCCTCCACTTT; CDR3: CASSYPEGGAGSPLHF
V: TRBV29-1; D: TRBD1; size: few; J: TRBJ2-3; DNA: TGCAGCGTCTCCGGGACAGAGAACACAGATACGCAGTATTTT; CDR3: CSVSGTENTDTQYF
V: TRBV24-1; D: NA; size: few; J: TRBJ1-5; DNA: TGTGCCACCAGTGACAGGGATCTTCAGCCCCAGCATTTT; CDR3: CATSDRDLQPQHF
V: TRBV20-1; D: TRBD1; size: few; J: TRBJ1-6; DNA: TGCAGTGCCCAAAGGACAGGCCGATCATATAATTCACCCCTCCACTTT; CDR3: CSAQRTGRSYNSPLHF
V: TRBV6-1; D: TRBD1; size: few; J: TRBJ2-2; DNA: TGTGCCAGCAGTCGACAGGGGGGTAACACCGGGGAGCTGTTTTTT; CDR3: CASSRQGGNTGELFF
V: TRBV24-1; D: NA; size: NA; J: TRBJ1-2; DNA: TGTGCCACCAGTGCGGGCCATTCTTTCTATGGCTACACCTTC; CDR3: CATSAGHSFYGYTF
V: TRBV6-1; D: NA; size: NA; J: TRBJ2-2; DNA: TGTGCCATTGAGGTGGGCGCCGGCGGGGAGCTGTTTTTT; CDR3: CAIEVGAGGELFF
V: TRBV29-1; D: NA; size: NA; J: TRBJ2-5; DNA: TGCAGCGTTCCGAGGTCCCAAGAGACCCAGTACTTC; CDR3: CSVPRSQETQYF
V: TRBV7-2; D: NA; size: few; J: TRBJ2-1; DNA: TGTGCCAGCAGCTTAGCCCGAACGGCCGAGCAGTTCTTC; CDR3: CASSLARTAEQFF
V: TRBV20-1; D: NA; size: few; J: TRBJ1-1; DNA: TGCAGTGCTAGAGAGAGGGTGAACACTGAAGCTTTCTTT; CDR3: CSARERVNTEAFF
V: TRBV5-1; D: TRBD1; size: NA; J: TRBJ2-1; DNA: TGCGCCAGCAGCGTCACCACGGGACAGGTATACAATGAGCAGTTCTTC; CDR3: CASSVTTGQVYNEQFF
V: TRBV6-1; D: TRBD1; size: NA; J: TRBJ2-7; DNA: TGTGCCAGCAGGGAAGGACAGGATAATGTCTACGAGCAGTACTTC; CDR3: CASREGQDNVYEQYF
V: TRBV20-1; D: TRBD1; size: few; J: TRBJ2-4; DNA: TGCAGTGCTAGCACAGGGGGCATGGACATTCAGTACTTC; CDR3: CSASTGGMDIQYF
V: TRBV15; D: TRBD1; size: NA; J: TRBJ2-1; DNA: TGTGCCACCAGCAGACGAAAGACAGGGTACAATGAGCAGTTCTTC; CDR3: CATSRRKTGYNEQFF
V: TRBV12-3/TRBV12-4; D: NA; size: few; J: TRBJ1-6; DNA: TGTGCCAGCAGTTGGGTCAGCTTAAACGATTCACCCCTCCACTTT; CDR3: CASSWVSLNDSPLHF
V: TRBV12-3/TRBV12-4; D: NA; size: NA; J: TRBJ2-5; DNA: TGTGCCAGCAGTTTACTTCGGCAGCCCGCATTCCAGTACTTC; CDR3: CASSLLRQPAFQYF
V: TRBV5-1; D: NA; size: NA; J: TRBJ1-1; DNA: TGCGCCAGCAGCTTGGGTCCTTTGGAGACTTTCTTT; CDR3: CASSLGPLETFF
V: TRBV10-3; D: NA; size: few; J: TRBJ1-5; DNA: TGTGCCATCAGTGAGCGGGGGGCGGGTAGCAATCAGCCCCAGCATTTT; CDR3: CAISERGAGSNQPQHF
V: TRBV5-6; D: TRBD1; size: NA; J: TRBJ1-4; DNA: TGTGCCAGCAGCTTCTCCGGGACAGGCTTGGGGACAACTAATGAAAAACTGTTTTTT; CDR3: CASSFSGTGLGTTNEKLFF
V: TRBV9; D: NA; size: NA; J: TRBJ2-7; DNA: TGTGCCAGCAGCGTAGGGACAGCAAACTACGAGCAGTACTTC; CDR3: CASSVGTANYEQYF
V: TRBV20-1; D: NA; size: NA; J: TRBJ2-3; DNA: TGCAGTGCTAGCGGGACAATCCCCACAGATACGCAGTATTTT; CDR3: CSASGTIPTDTQYF
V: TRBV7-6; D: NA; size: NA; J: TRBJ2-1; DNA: TGTGCCAGCAGCCTCGAGATCCGCGGGGATGAGCAGTTCTTC; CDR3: CASSLEIRGDEQFF
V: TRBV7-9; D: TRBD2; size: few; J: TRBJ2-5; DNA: TGTGCCAGCAGCCCGAGGTGGGGACTAGCGGATCAAGAGACCCAGTACTTC; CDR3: CASSPRWGLADQETQYF
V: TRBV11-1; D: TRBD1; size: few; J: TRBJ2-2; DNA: TGTGCCAGCAGCTTATCGGACAGGTTCATGGGGGAGCTGTTTTTT; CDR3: CASSLSDRFMGELFF
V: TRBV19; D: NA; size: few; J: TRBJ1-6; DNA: TGTGCCAGTAGTATCTCCGGGACCGGGAGTTCACCCCTCCACTTT; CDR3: CASSISGTGSSPLHF
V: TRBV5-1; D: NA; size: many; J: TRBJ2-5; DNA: TGCGCCAGCAGCTTGGACGAGACCCAGTACTTC; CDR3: CASSLDETQYF
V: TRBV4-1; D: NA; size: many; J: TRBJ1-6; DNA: TGCGCCAGCAGCCGGGAGACCAATTCACCCCTCCACTTT; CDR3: CASSRETNSPLHF
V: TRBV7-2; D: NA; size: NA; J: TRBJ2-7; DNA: TGTGCCAGCAGCTTAGACCGCGAAAGTGAGCAGTACTTC; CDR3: CASSLDRESEQYF
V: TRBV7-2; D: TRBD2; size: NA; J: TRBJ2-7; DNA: TGTGCCAGCAGCTTAAACGGGAGGGCCGTATACGAGCAGTACTTC; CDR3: CASSLNGRAVYEQYF
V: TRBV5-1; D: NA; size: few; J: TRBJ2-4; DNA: TGCGCCAGCAGCTTGCAAGACGGGTTTAGGGCCAAAAACATTCAGTACTTC; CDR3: CASSLQDGFRAKNIQYF
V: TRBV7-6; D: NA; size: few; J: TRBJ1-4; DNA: TGTGCCAGCAGCTTATCACGGAGGGGTGAAAAACTGTTTTTT; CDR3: CASSLSRRGEKLFF
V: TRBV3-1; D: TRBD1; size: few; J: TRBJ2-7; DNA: TGTGCCAGCAGCCAGAGGGGACAGGGGCCGTCAGGCGAGCAGTACTTC; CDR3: CASSQRGQGPSGEQYF
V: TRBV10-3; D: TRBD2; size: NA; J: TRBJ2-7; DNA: TGTGCCATCAGTGACCCTGGACTAGCGGGAGGGCCCTACGAGCAGTACTTC; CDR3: CAISDPGLAGGPYEQYF
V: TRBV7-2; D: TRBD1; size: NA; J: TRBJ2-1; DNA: TGTGCCAGCAGCCTGGGACAGCACAATGAGCAGTTCTTC; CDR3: CASSLGQHNEQFF
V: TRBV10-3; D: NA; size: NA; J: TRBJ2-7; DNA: TGTGCCATCAGTGACCAGGGTAGCTACGAGCAGTACTTC; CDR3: CAISDQGSYEQYF
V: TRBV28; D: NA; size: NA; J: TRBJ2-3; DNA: TGTGCCAGCAGCCACCGCCCAACAGTCGGGGCAGATACGCAGTATTTT; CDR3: CASSHRPTVGADTQYF
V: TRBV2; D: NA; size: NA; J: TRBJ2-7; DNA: TGTGCCAGCAGTGAAGGGGACTCACCCTACGAGCAGTACTTC; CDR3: CASSEGDSPYEQYF
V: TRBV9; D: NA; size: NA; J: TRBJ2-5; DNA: TGTGCCAGCAGCGTCATCCCTGGGACGAGGGAGACCCAGTACTTC; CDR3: CASSVIPGTRETQYF
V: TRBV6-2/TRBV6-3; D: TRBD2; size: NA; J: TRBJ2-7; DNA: TGTGCCAGCAGTTACCTCCCTTCGGGGGGTTACGAGCAGTACTTC; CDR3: CASSYLPSGGYEQYF
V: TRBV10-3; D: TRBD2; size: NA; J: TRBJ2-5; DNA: TGTGCCATTGCGGGGGGCCAGGCCGAGACCCAGTACTTC; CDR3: CAIAGGQAETQYF
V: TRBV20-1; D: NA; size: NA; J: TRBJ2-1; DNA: TGCAGTGCTAGAGATTCTGGTCTGGGCAGTCGGCAGGGTGGGGGGAGCTCCTACAATGAGCAGTTCTTC; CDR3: CSARDSGLGSRQGGGSSYNEQFF
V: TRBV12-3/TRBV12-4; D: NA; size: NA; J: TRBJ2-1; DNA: TGTGCCAGCAGCCTGAATGGACAGATAAACAATGAGCAGTTCTTC; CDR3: CASSLNGQINNEQFF
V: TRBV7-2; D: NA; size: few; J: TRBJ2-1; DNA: TGTGCCACACGACAGATGACCTACAATGAGCAGTTCTTC; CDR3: CATRQMTYNEQFF
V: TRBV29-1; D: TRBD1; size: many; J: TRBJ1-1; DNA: TGCAGCGTTGGACAGGGGGCAGGTGACACTGAAGCTTTCTTT; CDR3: CSVGQGAGDTEAFF
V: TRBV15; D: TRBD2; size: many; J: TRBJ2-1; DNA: TGTGCCACCAGCAGCCCTAGGACTAGCGGGGGGGCCTACAATGAGCAGTTCTTC; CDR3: CATSSPRTSGGAYNEQFF
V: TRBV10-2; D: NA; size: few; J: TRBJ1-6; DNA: TGCGCCAGCAGGTTCATGGACACGAATTCACCCCTCCACTTT; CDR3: CASRFMDTNSPLHF
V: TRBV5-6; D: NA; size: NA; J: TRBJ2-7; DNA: TGTGCCAGCAGCTTGTGGGGGCAGGGGCGAACTCACGAGCAGTACTTC; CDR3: CASSLWGQGRTHEQYF
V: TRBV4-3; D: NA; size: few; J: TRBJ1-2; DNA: TGCGCCAGCAGCCAAGATCGGGAAACTAACTATGGCTACACCTTC; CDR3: CASSQDRETNYGYTF